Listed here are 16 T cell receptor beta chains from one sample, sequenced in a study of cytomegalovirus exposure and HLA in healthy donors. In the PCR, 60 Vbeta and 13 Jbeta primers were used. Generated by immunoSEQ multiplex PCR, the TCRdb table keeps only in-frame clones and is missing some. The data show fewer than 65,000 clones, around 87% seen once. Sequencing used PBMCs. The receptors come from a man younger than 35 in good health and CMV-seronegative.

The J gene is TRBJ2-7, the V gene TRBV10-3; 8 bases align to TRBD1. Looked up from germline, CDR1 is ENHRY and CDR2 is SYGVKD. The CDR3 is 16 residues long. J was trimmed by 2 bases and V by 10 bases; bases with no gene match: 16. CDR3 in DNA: TGTGCCACCGAGTATATTAAGACAGGGGCCACCTACGAGCAGTACTTC. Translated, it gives CATEYIKTGATYEQYF.

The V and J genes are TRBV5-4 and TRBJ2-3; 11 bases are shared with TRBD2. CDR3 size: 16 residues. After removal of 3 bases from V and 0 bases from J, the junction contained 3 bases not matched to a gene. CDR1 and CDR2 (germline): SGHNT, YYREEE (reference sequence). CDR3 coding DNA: TGTGCCAGCAGCTCCCGGACTAGCGGGAGCACAGATACGCAGTATTTT. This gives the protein CASSSRTSGSTDTQYF.

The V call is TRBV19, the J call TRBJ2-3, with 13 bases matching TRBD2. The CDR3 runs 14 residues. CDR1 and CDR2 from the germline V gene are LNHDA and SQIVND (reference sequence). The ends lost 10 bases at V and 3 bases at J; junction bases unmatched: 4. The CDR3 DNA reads TGTGCCACCCGGACTAGCGGGGGTACAGATACGCAGTATTTT. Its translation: CATRTSGGTDTQYF.

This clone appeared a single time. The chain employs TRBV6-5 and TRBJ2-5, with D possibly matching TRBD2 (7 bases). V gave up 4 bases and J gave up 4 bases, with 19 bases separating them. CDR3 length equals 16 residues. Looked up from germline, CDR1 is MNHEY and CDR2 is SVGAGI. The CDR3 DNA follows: TGTGCCAGCAGTTCTCCCCCGGGGGGCGGGGGAGAGACCCAGTACTTC. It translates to CASSSPPGGGGETQYF.

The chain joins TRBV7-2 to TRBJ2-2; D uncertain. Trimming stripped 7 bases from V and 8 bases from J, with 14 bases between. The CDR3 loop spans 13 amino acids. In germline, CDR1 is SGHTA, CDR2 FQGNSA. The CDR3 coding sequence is TGTGCCAGCACCCCAAAATGGGCTGGGGAGCTGTTTTTT. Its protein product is CASTPKWAGELFF.

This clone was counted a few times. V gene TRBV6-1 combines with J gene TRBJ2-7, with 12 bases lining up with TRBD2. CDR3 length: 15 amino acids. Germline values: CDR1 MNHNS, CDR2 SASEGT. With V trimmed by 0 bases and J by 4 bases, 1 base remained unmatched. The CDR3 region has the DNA TGTGCCAGCAGTGAAGCAACTAGCGGGGGGTACGAGCAGTACTTC. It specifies CASSEATSGGYEQYF.

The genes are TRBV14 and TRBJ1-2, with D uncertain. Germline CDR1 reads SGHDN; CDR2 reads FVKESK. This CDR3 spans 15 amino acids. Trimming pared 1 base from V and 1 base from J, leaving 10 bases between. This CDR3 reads CASSQVGGGNYGYTF. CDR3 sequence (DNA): TGTGCCAGCAGCCAAGTGGGTGGCGGTAACTATGGCTACACCTTC.

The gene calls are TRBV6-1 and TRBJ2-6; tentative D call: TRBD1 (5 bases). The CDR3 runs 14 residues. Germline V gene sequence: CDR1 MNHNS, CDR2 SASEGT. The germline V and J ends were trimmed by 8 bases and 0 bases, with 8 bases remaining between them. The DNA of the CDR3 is TGTGCCAGCCATGGGGCCTCTGGGGCCAACGTCCTGACTTTC. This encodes CASHGASGANVLTF.

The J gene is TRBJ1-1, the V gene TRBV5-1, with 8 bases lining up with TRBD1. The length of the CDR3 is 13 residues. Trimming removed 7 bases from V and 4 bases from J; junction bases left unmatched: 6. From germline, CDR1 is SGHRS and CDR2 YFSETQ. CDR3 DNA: TGCGCCAGCCGTAGACAGGGGACCACTGAAGCTTTCTTT. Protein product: CASRRQGTTEAFF. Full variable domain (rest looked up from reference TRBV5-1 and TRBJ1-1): KAGVTQTPRYLIKTRGQQVTLSCSPISGHRSVSWYQQTPGQGLQFLFEYFSETQRNKGNFPGRFSGRQFSNSRSEMNVSTLELGDSALYLCASRRQGTTEAFFGQGTRLTVV.

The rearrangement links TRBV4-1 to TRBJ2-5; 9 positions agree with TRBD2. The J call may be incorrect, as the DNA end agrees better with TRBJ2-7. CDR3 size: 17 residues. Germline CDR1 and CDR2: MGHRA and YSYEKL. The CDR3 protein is CASSQAPLLAGPYEQYF. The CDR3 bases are TGCGCCAGCAGCCAAGCCCCCCTCCTAGCGGGGCCCTACGAGCAGTACTTC.

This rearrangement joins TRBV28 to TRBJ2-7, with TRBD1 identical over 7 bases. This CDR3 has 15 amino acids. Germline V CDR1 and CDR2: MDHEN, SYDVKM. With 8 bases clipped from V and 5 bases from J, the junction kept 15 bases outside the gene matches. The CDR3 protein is CASQTGAMSEHEQYF. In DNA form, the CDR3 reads TGTGCCAGCCAAACAGGGGCCATGAGTGAACACGAGCAGTACTTC.

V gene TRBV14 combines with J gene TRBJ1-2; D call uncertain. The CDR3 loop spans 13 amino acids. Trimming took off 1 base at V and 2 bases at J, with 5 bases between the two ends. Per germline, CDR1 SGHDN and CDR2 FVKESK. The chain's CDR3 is CASSQGQNYGYTF. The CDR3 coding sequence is TGTGCCAGCAGCCAAGGGCAGAACTATGGCTACACCTTC.

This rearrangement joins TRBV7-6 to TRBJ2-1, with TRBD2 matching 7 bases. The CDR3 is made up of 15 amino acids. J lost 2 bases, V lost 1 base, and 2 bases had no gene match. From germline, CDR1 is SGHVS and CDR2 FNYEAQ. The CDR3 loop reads CASSLVSGAYNEQFF. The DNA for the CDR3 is TGTGCCAGCAGCTTAGTCAGCGGGGCCTACAATGAGCAGTTCTTC.

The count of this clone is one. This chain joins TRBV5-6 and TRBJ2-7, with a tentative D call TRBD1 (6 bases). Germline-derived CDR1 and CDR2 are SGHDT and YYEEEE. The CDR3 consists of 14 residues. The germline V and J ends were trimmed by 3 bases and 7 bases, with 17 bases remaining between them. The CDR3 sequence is CASSYLTGIGEQYF. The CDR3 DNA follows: TGTGCCAGCAGCTATCTCACAGGGATCGGGGAGCAGTACTTC.

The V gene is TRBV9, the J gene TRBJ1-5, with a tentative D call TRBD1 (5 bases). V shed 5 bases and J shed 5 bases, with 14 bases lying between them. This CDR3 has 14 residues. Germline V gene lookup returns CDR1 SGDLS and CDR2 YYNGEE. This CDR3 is CASSPNWGDQPQHF. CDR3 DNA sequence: TGTGCCAGCAGTCCCAATTGGGGGGATCAGCCCCAGCATTTT.

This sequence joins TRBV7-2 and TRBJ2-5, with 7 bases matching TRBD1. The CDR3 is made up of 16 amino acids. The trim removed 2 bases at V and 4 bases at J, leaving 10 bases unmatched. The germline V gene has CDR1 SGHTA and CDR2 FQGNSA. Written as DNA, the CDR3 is TGTGCCAGCAGCTTATGGCTGGGACAGCAGGGAGAGACCCAGTACTTC. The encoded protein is CASSLWLGQQGETQYF.